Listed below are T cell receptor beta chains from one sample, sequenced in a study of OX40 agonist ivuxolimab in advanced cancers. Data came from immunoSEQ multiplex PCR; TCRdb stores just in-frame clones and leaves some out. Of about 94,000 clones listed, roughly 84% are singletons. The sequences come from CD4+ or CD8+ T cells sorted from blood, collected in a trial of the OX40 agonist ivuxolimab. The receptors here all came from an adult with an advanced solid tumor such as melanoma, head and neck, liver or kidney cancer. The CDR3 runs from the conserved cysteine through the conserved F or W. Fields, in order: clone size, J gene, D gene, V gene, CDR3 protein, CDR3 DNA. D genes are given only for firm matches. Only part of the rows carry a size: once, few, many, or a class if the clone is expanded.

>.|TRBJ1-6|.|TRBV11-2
CASSLGTRAYNSPLHF
TGTGCCAGCAGCTTAGGAACACGGGCCTATAATTCACCCCTCCACTTT
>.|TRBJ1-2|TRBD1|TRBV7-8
CASSLGTGNYGYTF
TGTGCCAGCAGCTTAGGGACAGGGAACTATGGCTACACCTTC
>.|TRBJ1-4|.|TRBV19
CASNPGAFNEKLFF
TGTGCCAGTAACCCGGGGGCCTTTAATGAAAAACTGTTTTTT
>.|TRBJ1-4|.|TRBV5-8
CASSFGGKANEKLFF
TGTGCCAGCAGCTTCGGAGGGAAGGCTAATGAAAAACTGTTTTTT
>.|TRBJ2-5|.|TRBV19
CASNSFGETQYF
TGTGCCAGTAACAGTTTTGGGGAGACCCAGTACTTC
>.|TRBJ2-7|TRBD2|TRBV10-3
CAISLRGGSSYEQYF
TGTGCCATCAGCCTGCGGGGGGGGAGCTCCTACGAGCAGTACTTC
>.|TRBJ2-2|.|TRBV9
CASSLKRGSGELFF
TGTGCCAGCAGCCTTAAGAGGGGCTCCGGGGAGCTGTTTTTT
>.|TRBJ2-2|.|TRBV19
CASIRPGANTGELFF
TGTGCCAGTATTCGGCCCGGGGCGAACACCGGGGAGCTGTTTTTT
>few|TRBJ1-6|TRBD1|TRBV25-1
CASSEGGGQVRSPLHF
TGTGCCAGCAGTGAGGGAGGAGGACAGGTACGATCACCCCTCCACTTT
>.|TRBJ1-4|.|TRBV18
CASSPHSEKLFF
TGTGCCAGCTCACCACACAGCGAAAAACTGTTTTTT
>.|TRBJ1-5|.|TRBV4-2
CASSQGGELNQPQHF
TGTGCCAGCAGCCAAGGGGGCGAACTCAATCAGCCCCAGCATTTT
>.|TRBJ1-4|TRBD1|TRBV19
CASSSPRDRNEKLFF
TGTGCCAGTAGTAGCCCCCGGGACAGAAATGAAAAACTGTTTTTT
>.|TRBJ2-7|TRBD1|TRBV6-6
CASSSGTGPSYEQYF
TGTGCCAGCAGCTCCGGGACAGGCCCCTCCTACGAGCAGTACTTC
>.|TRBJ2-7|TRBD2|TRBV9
CASSVDTGGSYEQYF
TGTGCCAGCAGCGTAGACACGGGGGGGTCCTACGAGCAGTACTTC